The 7 T cell receptor beta chains listed next were all sequenced from one sample in a study of molecular identifiers for immune sequencing clone quantification. TCRdb passed the PCR reads through MiXCR, listing each CDR3 protein once. The top ten clones hold 0.85% of a sample with about 640,000 distinct CDR3 sequences, 15% to 20% of them seen once. The sample consisted of naive CD8+ T cells from blood, with Jurkat cell RNA spiked in. As for subset: FACS-sorted CD8+CD4-CCR7+CD45RA+ naive T cells. The origin of the receptors is a human donor in good health. Some libraries in this study had Jurkat cell RNA spiked in.

The genes are TRBV7-8 and TRBJ2-1; 9 positions match TRBD1. Germline V gene sequence: CDR1 SGHVS, CDR2 FQNEAQ. V gave up 5 bases and J gave up 1 base; unmatched junction bases: 6. The CDR3 is 16 amino acids. The CDR3 loop is CASSEPGTGSYNEQFF. In DNA, the CDR3 is TGTGCCAGCAGCGAACCGGGGACAGGGTCCTACAATGAGCAGTTCTTC.

The J gene is TRBJ1-2, the V gene TRBV7-9; possible D gene TRBD1, 5 bases. Trimming cost V 4 bases and J 6 bases, with 24 bases left between them. This CDR3 spans 17 amino acids. CDR1 SEHNR and CDR2 FQNEAQ come from the germline V gene (reference sequence). The CDR3 spells CASSSNFRDSGPDGYTF. CDR3 coding DNA: TGTGCCAGCAGCTCCAACTTCCGGGACTCAGGGCCGGATGGCTACACCTTC.

The CDR3 DNA is TGTGCCACCAGCAGAGACGGCTCGGGACAGGGGTGGGATGAAAAACTGTTTTTT. It is translated as CATSRDGSGQGWDEKLFF. The rearrangement links TRBV15 to TRBJ1-4, with 10 bases that match TRBD1. Germline CDR1 is LNHNV and CDR2 is YYDKDF (reference sequence). The CDR3 is 18 amino acids. V trimming: 0 bases; J trimming: 6 bases; junction bases outside the gene matches: 10.

This clonotype was seen repeatedly, ten times or more. V gene TRBV19 combines with J gene TRBJ2-7; D perhaps matches TRBD1 (5 bases). The CDR3 consists of 15 residues. V lost 5 bases and J 1 base, leaving 15 bases between the germline ends. CDR1 and CDR2 (germline): LNHDA, SQIVND (reference sequence). The CDR3 is CASSPTAGYSYEQYF. The CDR3 DNA reads TGTGCCAGTAGTCCAACCGCAGGGTATTCCTACGAGCAGTACTTC.

The CDR3 sequence: CASSPFSGGAFEQYF. CDR3 sequence (DNA): TGCGCCAGCAGCCCCTTTAGCGGGGGGGCGTTTGAGCAGTACTTC. The chain combines TRBV4-1 with TRBJ2-7, with TRBD2 matching over 11 bases. The ends lost 4 bases at V and 7 bases at J; junction bases unmatched: 9. Germline lookup yields CDR1 MGHRA and CDR2 YSYEKL. The CDR3 runs to 15 residues.

This clonotype occurred many times. The chain recombines TRBV7-6 with TRBJ2-7, with D tentatively TRBD2 (6 bases). The length of the CDR3 is 14 residues. Per the germline V gene, CDR1 is SGHVS and CDR2 is FNYEAQ. V was cut by 4 bases and J by 2 bases, with 12 bases left in between. CDR3 in amino acids: CASSSGLQPYEQYF. The CDR3 DNA sequence: TGTGCCAGCAGCTCGGGACTGCAACCCTACGAGCAGTACTTC.

In its sample, this clonotype was seen many times. This chain joins TRBV28 and TRBJ2-1; the match to TRBD2 covers 13 bases. V was clipped by 5 bases and J by 6 bases; unmatched bases: 7. CDR1 and CDR2 from the germline V gene are MDHEN and SYDVKM. CDR3 length: 16 residues. The CDR3 DNA reads TGTGCCAGCAGTGGGACCGGACTAGCGGGAGTCAATGAGCAGTTCTTC. This encodes CASSGTGLAGVNEQFF.